The present entry profiles one TCR beta chain with its context. These data belong to a study of blood T cells in healthy people across ages. The extraction recovered at least 5.5 micrograms of total RNA per sample. A J-beta primer mix and a sample-barcoded 5' primer were used in a second PCR of roughly 7 to 12 cycles. CDR3-containing paired-end reads numbering at least 2.5 million came from each sample. TCRdb independently ran MiXCR on the 5' RACE reads; one entry per CDR3 protein. The sample lists over 600,000 distinct CDR3 sequences; about half were seen once. This CDR3 has 15 residues. Per the germline V gene, CDR1 is DFQATT and CDR2 is SNEGSKA (reference sequence). Losses at the gene ends were 1 base for V and 10 bases for J; bases not matched to a gene: 8.

The chain carries TRBV20-1 and TRBJ2-1, with 12 bases that match TRBD1. The sequencing sample was made of blood. This clonotype originated in an elderly man in good health. The CDR3 spells CSARAGTGGFDEQFF. CDR3 DNA: TGCAGTGCTAGAGCAGGGACAGGGGGCTTTGACGAGCAGTTCTTC.